This passage covers 26 T cell receptor beta chains from one sample sequenced in a study of human T cells and chemical hapten exposure. TCRdb re-analysed the RACE reads in MiXCR, keeping a single row per CDR3 protein. The sample yields roughly 200,000 distinct CDR3 sequences, more than 20% seen once. Specified time point: patch test 1, 2 weeks after DPC sensitization. Described treatment: therapeutic diphenylcyclopropenone sensitization with weekly scalp DPC. The source material was whole blood, sampled in connection with sensitization to the hapten diphenylcyclopropenone (DPC). The receptors here all came from a woman aged 50 to 65 with alopecia areata. Some clones in this sample may be carry-over from other donors' samples.

As concerns this clonotype: A much larger clone differs from this one at a single base, so this may be a read error. J is TRBJ2-1 and V is TRBV10-3; D is unclear. There are 12 residues in the CDR3. Between the trimmed V and J ends, which lost 10 bases and 9 bases, there was a span of 16 bases. Germline-derived CDR1 and CDR2 are ENHRY and SYGVKD. CDR3 coding DNA: TGTGCCACCCGGAATGAGTTGGGTGAGCAGTTCTTC. Translated: CATRNELGEQFF.

V and J are TRBV7-9 and TRBJ1-1; unclear D gene. There are 14 residues in the CDR3. V lost 7 bases and J 0 bases, leaving 12 bases between the germline ends. Germline V lookup: CDR1 SEHNR, CDR2 FQNEAQ (reference sequence). The CDR3 loop is CASKPETMNTEAFF. DNA for the CDR3: TGTGCCAGCAAACCCGAAACCATGAACACTGAAGCTTTCTTT.

The chain is built from TRBV5-1 and TRBJ2-3, with a weak D call TRBD2 (6 bases). The CDR3 runs 13 residues. Looked up from germline, CDR1 is SGHRS and CDR2 is YFSETQ. The ends were cut back, 7 bases at V and 6 bases at J, with 15 bases in the middle. The CDR3 loop reads CASRRESGDTQYF. The CDR3 DNA reads TGCGCCAGCCGACGGGAGAGCGGGGATACGCAGTATTTT. The entire variable domain, with the rest obtained from reference TRBV5-1 and TRBJ2-3, is as follows: KAGVTQTPRYLIKTRGQQVTLSCSPISGHRSVSWYQQTPGQGLQFLFEYFSETQRNKGNFPGRFSGRQFSNSRSEMNVSTLELGDSALYLCASRRESGDTQYFGPGTRLTVL.

This clonotype was found a few times. The V gene is TRBV10-3, the J gene TRBJ1-1, with D possibly TRBD1 on 6 matching bases. The length of the CDR3 is 13 residues. Between the trimmed V and J ends, which lost 6 bases and 3 bases, there was a span of 11 bases. In germline, CDR1 is ENHRY, CDR2 SYGVKD. The CDR3: CAISYREDTEAFF. The CDR3 DNA sequence: TGTGCCATCAGCTACAGGGAGGACACTGAAGCTTTCTTT.

The chain couples TRBV29-1 to TRBJ2-5; 8 positions agree with TRBD1. CDR3 size: 16 residues. Germline CDR1 is SQVTM and CDR2 is ANQGSEA. J lost 3 bases, V lost 3 bases, and 12 bases had no gene match. The CDR3 DNA reads as TGCAGCGTTGATTCTGGCAGGGGGCCTGCTGAAGAGACCCAGTACTTC. As protein: CSVDSGRGPAEETQYF.

The genes are TRBV19 and TRBJ1-4, with a weak D call TRBD1 (5 bases). The V and J ends lost 5 bases and 4 bases respectively, with 14 bases between them. Germline CDR1 and CDR2: LNHDA and SQIVND (reference sequence). The CDR3 consists of 15 residues. The CDR3 loop is CASSVRQSYNEKLFF. Here the CDR3 DNA reads TGTGCCAGTAGTGTTCGACAGAGTTATAATGAAAAACTGTTTTTT.

In its sample, this clonotype was seen many times. V is TRBV20-1 and J is TRBJ2-4; possibly TRBD2 for D (5 bases). V was shortened by 6 bases and J by 4 bases, with 13 bases between the two germline ends. The CDR3 spans 13 residues. CDR1 and CDR2 from the germline V gene are DFQATT and SNEGSKA (reference sequence). CDR3 protein: CSAPVSGKNIQYF. The CDR3 DNA sequence: TGCAGTGCCCCTGTCAGCGGTAAAAACATTCAGTACTTC.

The chain is built from TRBV15 and TRBJ2-7, with no clear D. Germline assignment: CDR1 LNHNV and CDR2 YYDKDF (reference sequence). Trimming took 0 bases from V and 4 from J, leaving 4 bases between them. The CDR3 is 12 amino acids. The CDR3 sequence: CATSRDHYEQYF. DNA for the CDR3: TGTGCCACCAGCAGAGATCATTACGAGCAGTACTTC.

The rearrangement joins TRBV7-9 to TRBJ2-1; TRBD2 matches 15 bases. J gave up 4 bases and V 8 bases, and 3 bases lay outside the gene matches. Germline V gives CDR1 SEHNR, CDR2 FQNEAQ (reference sequence). This CDR3 is built from 15 residues. The CDR3 sequence: CASRGTSGGYNEQFF. In nucleotides, the CDR3 is TGTGCCAGCCGGGGGACTAGCGGGGGGTACAATGAGCAGTTCTTC.

For this clonotype: One junction end disagrees with the germline gene, perhaps due to a read error. CDR3 coding DNA: TGTGCCAGCAGCTTAGGAGGTCTTGAGACTAGCGGGAGCAGAGATACGCAGTATTTT. Translated: CASSLGGLETSGSRDTQYF. The rearrangement joins TRBV7-9 to TRBJ2-3; 12 nucleotides align to TRBD2. The germline V gene has CDR1 SEHNR and CDR2 FQNEAQ (reference sequence). CDR3 length: 19 amino acids. Complete variable domain (other parts from reference TRBV7-9 and TRBJ2-3): DTGVSQNPRHKITKRGQNVTFRCDPISEHNRLYWYRQTLGQGPEFLTYFQNEAQLEKSRLLSDRFSAERPKGSFSTLEIQRTEQGDSAMYLCASSLGGLETSGSRDTQYFGPGTRLTVL.

This clonotype was seen a handful of times. The V call is TRBV29-1, the J call TRBJ2-1; 8 bases line up with TRBD2. Trimming took 6 bases from V and 5 from J; bases not matched to a gene: 6. Germline V gene sequence: CDR1 SQVTM, CDR2 ANQGSEA. The CDR3 contains 13 residues. The CDR3 DNA reads TGCAGCGTGGACACGGGGGGGCACAATGAGCAGTTCTTC. Protein product: CSVDTGGHNEQFF.

The sample holds a few counts of this clonotype. This CDR3 is CSAGTGRTEAFF. In DNA form, the CDR3 reads TGCAGTGCCGGGACAGGACGCACTGAAGCTTTCTTT. The chain joins TRBV20-1 to TRBJ1-1, with 8 positions matching TRBD1. Unmatched junction bases numbered 4, after V lost 6 bases and J lost 4 bases. The CDR3 is 12 amino acids. CDR1 is DFQATT, CDR2 SNEGSKA, per germline (reference sequence).

A few counts support this clonotype. The rearrangement joins TRBV29-1 to TRBJ1-1; the match to TRBD1 covers 7 bases. Looked up from germline, CDR1 is SQVTM and CDR2 is ANQGSEA. After removal of 6 bases from V and 11 bases from J, the junction contained 21 bases not matched to a gene. The CDR3 length is 15 residues. The CDR3 DNA reads as TGCAGCGTGTCTCCGGGACAGAGGACCTCGATCTCGGCTTTCTTT. As protein: CSVSPGQRTSISAFF. Full variable domain (rest looked up from reference TRBV29-1 and TRBJ1-1): SAVISQKPSRDICQRGTSLTIQCQVDSQVTMMFWYRQQPGQSLTLIATANQGSEATYESGFVIDKFPISRPNLTFSTLTVSNMSPEDSSIYLCSVSPGQRTSISAFFGQGTRLTVV.

The chain combines TRBV20-1 with TRBJ2-1; D call uncertain. The CDR3 contains 14 residues. Trimming removed 1 base at V and 7 bases at J, with 14 bases between. Germline values: CDR1 DFQATT, CDR2 SNEGSKA (reference sequence). CDR3 bases: TGCAGTGCTAGAGCCCCGGGCTCCGGGAATGAGCAGTTCTTC. It yields the protein CSARAPGSGNEQFF.

This sequence joins TRBV7-9 and TRBJ2-3, with 7 bases that match TRBD2. V trimming: 5 bases; J trimming: 2 bases; junction bases outside the gene matches: 7. The CDR3 contains 15 residues. Germline V CDR1 and CDR2: SEHNR, FQNEAQ (reference sequence). The chain's CDR3 is CASSPVAGLTDTQYF. The CDR3 DNA follows: TGTGCCAGCAGCCCAGTAGCGGGTCTCACAGATACGCAGTATTTT.

The CDR3 sequence is CASLRQGTSSSEQFF. DNA for the CDR3: TGTGCCAGCTTACGACAGGGGACTTCATCAAGTGAGCAGTTCTTC. The chain has TRBV7-2 and TRBJ2-1, with TRBD1 matching 8 bases. J lost 9 bases, V lost 8 bases, and 15 bases had no gene match. CDR3 length equals 15 residues. Germline CDR1 is SGHTA and CDR2 is FQGNSA. Based on the CDR3 plus reference TRBV7-2 and TRBJ2-1, the full variable domain is GAGVSQSPSNKVTEKGKDVELRCDPISGHTALYWYRQSLGQGLEFLIYFQGNSAPDKSGLPSDRFSAERTGGSVSTLTIQRTQQEDSAVYLCASLRQGTSSSEQFFGPGTRLTVL.

In this sample, this clonotype turned up a few times. The V gene is TRBV7-9, the J gene TRBJ2-3; TRBD1 or TRBD2 may be the D gene (6 bases each). Germline V gives CDR1 SEHNR, CDR2 FQNEAQ (reference sequence). The CDR3 consists of 12 residues. V lost 5 bases and J 9 bases, leaving 12 bases between the germline ends. This CDR3 reads CASSLGGSTQYF. The CDR3 DNA reads TGTGCCAGCAGCCTAGGGGGGTCCACGCAGTATTTT.

This chain connects TRBV11-2 to TRBJ1-1; D ambiguous. The germline CDR1 and CDR2 sequences are SGHAT and FQNNGV. V was pared by 0 bases and J by 7 bases, with 9 bases between. This CDR3 region has 13 residues. The CDR3 here is CASSLDSAVEAFF. The CDR3 DNA is TGTGCCAGCAGCTTAGATTCGGCAGTTGAAGCTTTCTTT. Drawing the rest from reference TRBV11-2 and TRBJ1-1, the complete variable domain is EAGVAQSPRYKIIEKRQSVAFWCNPISGHATLYWYQQILGQGPKLLIQFQNNGVVDDSQLPKDRFSAERLKGVDSTLKIQPAKLEDSAVYLCASSLDSAVEAFFGQGTRLTVV.

There are a few counts of this clonotype. This chain links TRBV29-1 with TRBJ2-5; TRBD1 matches 7 bases. The V gene's germline CDR1 is SQVTM and CDR2 ANQGSEA. V shed 5 bases and J 5 bases; nucleotides not matched to a gene: 11. The CDR3 loop spans 14 amino acids. The DNA of the CDR3 is TGCAGCGTTCGCTCTGGGACAGTCGGGGAGACCCAGTACTTC. It translates to CSVRSGTVGETQYF.

The rearrangement uses TRBV18 and TRBJ1-1; D call uncertain. The CDR3 totals 14 residues. The V end was cut by 1 base, the J end by 1 base, with 7 bases between. CDR1 and CDR2 (germline): KGHSH, LQKENI. Written as DNA, the CDR3 is TGTGCCAGCTCACCACAGAGGGCGAACACTGAAGCTTTCTTT. It encodes CASSPQRANTEAFF.

CDR3 bases: TGCAGCGTTCTGACAGGGCCTGGCTACACCTTC. It is translated as CSVLTGPGYTF. J is TRBJ1-2 and V is TRBV29-1; TRBD1 agrees at 7 bases. Germline CDR1 reads SQVTM; CDR2 reads ANQGSEA. The trim removed 5 bases at V and 7 bases at J, leaving 4 bases unmatched. The CDR3 has 11 residues.

This clonotype appeared many times. The chain carries TRBV12-3 or TRBV12-4 and TRBJ1-1; 9 nucleotides match TRBD1. The ends lost 7 bases at V and 4 bases at J; junction bases unmatched: 16. The CDR3 has 17 amino acids. DNA of the CDR3: TGTGCCAGCACCACCATGCCAGGGACAGGGTATTCCACTGAAGCTTTCTTT. Translated, it gives CASTTMPGTGYSTEAFF.

The CDR3 DNA reads as TGTGCCAGCAGTTTAGGGGCGGGAGCGGGAAATGAGCAGTTCTTC. Protein product: CASSLGAGAGNEQFF. The V gene is TRBV12-3 or TRBV12-4, the J gene TRBJ2-1, with 7 bases identical to TRBD2. The CDR3 covers 15 residues. V shed 1 base, J shed 7 bases, and the junction held 7 bases outside the gene matches.

This clonotype has a handful of counts. The V gene is TRBV20-1, the J gene TRBJ2-1; D is possibly TRBD2 (5 bases). V was shortened by 6 bases and J by 3 bases, with 12 bases between the two germline ends. The CDR3 runs 13 residues. Germline CDR1 is DFQATT and CDR2 is SNEGSKA (reference sequence). CDR3 nucleotides: TGCAGTGCCCCTCGGGGAATCTACAATGAGCAGTTCTTC. It yields the protein CSAPRGIYNEQFF.

V usage is TRBV7-9 and J usage is TRBJ1-4; no reliable D call. The germline V gene has CDR1 SEHNR and CDR2 FQNEAQ (reference sequence). The length of the CDR3 is 16 residues. V was shortened by 6 bases and J by 5 bases, with 19 bases between the two germline ends. CDR3 nucleotide sequence: TGTGCCAGCAGTTCTCGAGGAGGGAGAGCCAATGAAAAACTGTTTTTT. It codes for CASSSRGGRANEKLFF.

This sequence joins TRBV6-2 or TRBV6-3 and TRBJ2-2; 8 nucleotides line up with TRBD2. Germline assignment: CDR1 MNHEY and CDR2 SVGEGT. J gave up 10 bases and V 3 bases, and 4 bases lay outside the gene matches. The CDR3 loop spans 13 amino acids. The CDR3 protein is CASSYSGGLELFF. For the CDR3, the DNA is TGTGCCAGCAGTTATTCGGGAGGGCTGGAGCTGTTTTTT.